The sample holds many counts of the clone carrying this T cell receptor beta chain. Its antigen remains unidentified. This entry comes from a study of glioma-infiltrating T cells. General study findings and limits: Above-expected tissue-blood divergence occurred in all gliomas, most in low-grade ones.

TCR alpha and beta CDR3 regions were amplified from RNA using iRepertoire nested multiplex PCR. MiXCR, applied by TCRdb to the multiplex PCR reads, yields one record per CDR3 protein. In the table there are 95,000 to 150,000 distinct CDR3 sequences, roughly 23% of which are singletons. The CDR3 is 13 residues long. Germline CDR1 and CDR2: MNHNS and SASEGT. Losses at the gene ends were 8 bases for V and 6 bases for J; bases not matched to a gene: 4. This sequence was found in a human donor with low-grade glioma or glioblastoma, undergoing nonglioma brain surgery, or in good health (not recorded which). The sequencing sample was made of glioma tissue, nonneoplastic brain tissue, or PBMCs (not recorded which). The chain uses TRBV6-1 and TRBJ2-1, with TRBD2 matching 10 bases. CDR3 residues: CASGVAGGNEQFF. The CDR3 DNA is TGTGCCAGCGGGGTAGCGGGAGGCAATGAGCAGTTCTTC.